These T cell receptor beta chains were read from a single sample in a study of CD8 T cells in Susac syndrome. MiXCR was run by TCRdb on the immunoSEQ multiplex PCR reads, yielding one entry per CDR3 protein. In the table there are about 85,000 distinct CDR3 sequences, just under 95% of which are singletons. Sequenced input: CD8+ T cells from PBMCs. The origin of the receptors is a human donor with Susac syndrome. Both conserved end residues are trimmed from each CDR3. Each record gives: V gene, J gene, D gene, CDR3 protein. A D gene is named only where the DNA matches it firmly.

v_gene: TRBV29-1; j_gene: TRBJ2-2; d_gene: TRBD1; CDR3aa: SVPGQGASGELF
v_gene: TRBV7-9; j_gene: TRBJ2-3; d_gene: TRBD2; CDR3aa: ASQWSGSGDTQY
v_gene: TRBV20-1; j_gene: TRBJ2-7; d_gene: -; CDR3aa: SASDTSDEQY
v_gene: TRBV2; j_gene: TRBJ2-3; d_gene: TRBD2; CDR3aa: ASGRGGLGSTDTQY
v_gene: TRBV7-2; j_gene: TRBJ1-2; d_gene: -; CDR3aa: ASSDTAGYYGYT
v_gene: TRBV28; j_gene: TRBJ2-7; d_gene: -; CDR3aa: ASFAGTPDSYEQY
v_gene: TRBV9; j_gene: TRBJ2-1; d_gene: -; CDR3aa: ASSVAPSSYNEQF
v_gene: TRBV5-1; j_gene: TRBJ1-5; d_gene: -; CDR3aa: ASSLLGERNQPQH
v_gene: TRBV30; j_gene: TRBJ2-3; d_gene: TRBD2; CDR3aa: AWRWGSGGDTQY
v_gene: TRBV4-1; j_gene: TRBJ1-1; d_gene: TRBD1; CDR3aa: ASSQDWDRSLGTEAF
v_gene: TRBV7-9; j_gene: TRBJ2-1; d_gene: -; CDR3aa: ASSLGGLDEQF
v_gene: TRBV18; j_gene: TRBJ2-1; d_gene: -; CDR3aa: ASSPEVTDDNEQF
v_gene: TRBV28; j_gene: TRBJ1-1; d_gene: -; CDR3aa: ASSSGNQRLDAF
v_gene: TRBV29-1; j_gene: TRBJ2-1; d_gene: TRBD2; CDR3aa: SVLSGSTNEQF
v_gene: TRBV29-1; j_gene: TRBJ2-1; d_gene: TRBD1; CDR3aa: SVEDLLQGVEQF
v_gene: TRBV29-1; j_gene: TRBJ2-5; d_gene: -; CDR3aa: SVQAGQETQY
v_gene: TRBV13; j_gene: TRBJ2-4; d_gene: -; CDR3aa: ASSLGGVNIQY
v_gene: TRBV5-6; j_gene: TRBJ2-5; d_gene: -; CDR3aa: ASSLGGASWETQY
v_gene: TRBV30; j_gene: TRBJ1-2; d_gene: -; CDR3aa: AWSDQGTFYGYT
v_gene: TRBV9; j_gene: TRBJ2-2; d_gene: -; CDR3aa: ASSPQDFTGELF
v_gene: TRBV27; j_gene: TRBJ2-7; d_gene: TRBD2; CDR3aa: ASSSSGLAPTEQY
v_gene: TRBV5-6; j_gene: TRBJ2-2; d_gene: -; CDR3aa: ASSPQAGELF
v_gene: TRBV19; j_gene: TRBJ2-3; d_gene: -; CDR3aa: ASSGSLVTDTQY
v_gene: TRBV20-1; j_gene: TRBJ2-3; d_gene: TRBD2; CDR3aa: SARLASASTDTQY
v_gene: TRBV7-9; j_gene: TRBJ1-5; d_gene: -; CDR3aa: ASSQVGAPNQPQH
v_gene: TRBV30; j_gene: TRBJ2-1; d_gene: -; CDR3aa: AWSVSGPNEQF
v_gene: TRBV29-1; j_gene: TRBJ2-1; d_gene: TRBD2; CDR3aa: SVETSGTYNEQF
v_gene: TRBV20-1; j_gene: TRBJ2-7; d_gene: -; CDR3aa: SAADQGEQY
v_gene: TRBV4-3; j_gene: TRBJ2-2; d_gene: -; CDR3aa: ASSQDRATGELF
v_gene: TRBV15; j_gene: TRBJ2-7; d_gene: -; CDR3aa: ATSLKIKYEQY
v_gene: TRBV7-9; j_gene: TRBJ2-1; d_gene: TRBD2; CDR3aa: ASSLVAGFNEQF
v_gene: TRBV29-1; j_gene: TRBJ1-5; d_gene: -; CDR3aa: SVSDDSNQPQH
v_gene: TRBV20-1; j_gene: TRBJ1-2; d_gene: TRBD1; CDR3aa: SAPGTGVYGYT
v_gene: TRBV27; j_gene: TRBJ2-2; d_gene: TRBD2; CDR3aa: ASSPSGDTGELF
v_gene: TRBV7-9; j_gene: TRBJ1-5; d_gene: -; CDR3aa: ASSAPASGNQPQH
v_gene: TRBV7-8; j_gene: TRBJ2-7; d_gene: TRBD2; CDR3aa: ASSYGLAGPRLDEQY
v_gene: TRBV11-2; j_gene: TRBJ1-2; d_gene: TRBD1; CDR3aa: ASSFLQGVEYGYT
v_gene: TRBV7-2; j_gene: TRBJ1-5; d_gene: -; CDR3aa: ASSLGDIGSQPQH
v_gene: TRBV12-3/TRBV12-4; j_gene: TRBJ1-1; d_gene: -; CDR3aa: ASSFQNTEAF
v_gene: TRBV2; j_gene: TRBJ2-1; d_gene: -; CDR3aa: ASGGTRGNEQF